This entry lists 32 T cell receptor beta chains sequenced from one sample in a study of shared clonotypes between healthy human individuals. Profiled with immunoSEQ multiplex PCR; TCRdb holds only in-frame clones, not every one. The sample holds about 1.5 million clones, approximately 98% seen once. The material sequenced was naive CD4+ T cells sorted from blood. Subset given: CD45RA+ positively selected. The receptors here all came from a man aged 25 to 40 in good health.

The CDR3 loop reads CASSPPGGKFYEQYF. The CDR3 DNA reads TGTGCCAGCAGCCCCCCGGGGGGGAAGTTTTACGAGCAGTACTTC. The rearrangement links TRBV5-6 to TRBJ2-7, with 8 nucleotides matching TRBD2. Germline lookup yields CDR1 SGHDT and CDR2 YYEEEE. The CDR3 runs 15 residues. With 4 bases clipped from V and 4 bases from J, the junction kept 10 bases outside the gene matches.

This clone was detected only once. CDR3 coding DNA: TGTGCCAGCAGCTTAGATAGGGCGTCCTACAATGAGCAGTTCTTC. Protein: CASSLDRASYNEQFF. The V call is TRBV7-8, the J call TRBJ2-1; no firm D call. Per germline, CDR1 SGHVS and CDR2 FQNEAQ. The CDR3 covers 15 residues. V dropped 1 base and J dropped 1 base, with 8 bases sitting between them.

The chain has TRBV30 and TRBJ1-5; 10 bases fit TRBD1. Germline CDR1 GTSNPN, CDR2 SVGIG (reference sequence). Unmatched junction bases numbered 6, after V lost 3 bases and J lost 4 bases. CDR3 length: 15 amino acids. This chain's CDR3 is CAWRKGQGRNQPQHF. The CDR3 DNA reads TGTGCCTGGAGGAAGGGACAGGGGAGAAATCAGCCCCAGCATTTT.

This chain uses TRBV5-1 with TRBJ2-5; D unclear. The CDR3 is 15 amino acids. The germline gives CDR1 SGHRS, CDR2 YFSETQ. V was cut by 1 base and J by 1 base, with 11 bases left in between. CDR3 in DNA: TGCGCCAGCAGCTTGCGGGCGTACTCCCAAGAGACCCAGTACTTC. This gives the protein CASSLRAYSQETQYF. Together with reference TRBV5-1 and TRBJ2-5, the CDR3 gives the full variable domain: KAGVTQTPRYLIKTRGQQVTLSCSPISGHRSVSWYQQTPGQGLQFLFEYFSETQRNKGNFPGRFSGRQFSNSRSEMNVSTLELGDSALYLCASSLRAYSQETQYFGPGTRLLVL.

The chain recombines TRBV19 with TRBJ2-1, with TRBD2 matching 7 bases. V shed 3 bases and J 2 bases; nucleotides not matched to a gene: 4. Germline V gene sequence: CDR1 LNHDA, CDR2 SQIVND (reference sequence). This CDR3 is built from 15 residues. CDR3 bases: TGTGCCAGTAGTATTGGCGGGAGTACCTACAATGAGCAGTTCTTC. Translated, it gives CASSIGGSTYNEQFF.

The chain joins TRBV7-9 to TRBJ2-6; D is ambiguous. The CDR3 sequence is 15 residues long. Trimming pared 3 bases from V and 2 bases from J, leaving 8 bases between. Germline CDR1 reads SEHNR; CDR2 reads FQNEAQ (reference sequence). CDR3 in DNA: TGTGCCAGCAGCTTTTATGGGGCTGGGGCCAACGTCCTGACTTTC. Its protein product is CASSFYGAGANVLTF.

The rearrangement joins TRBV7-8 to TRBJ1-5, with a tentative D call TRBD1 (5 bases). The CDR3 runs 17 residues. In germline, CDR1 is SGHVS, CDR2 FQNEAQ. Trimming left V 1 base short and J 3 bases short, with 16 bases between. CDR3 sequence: CASSLGAGRGSNQPQHF. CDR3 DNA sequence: TGTGCCAGCAGCTTAGGAGCAGGAAGGGGCTCCAATCAGCCCCAGCATTTT. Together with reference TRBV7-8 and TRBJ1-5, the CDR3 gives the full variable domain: GAGVSQSPRYKVAKRGQDVALRCDPISGHVSLFWYQQALGQGPEFLTYFQNEAQLDKSGLPSDRFFAERPEGSVSTLKIQRTQQEDSAVYLCASSLGAGRGSNQPQHFGDGTRLSIL.

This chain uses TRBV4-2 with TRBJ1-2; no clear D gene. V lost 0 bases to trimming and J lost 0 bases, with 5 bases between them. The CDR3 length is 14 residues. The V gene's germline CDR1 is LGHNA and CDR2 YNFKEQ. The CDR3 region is CASSQEGTNYGYTF. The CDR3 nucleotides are TGTGCCAGCAGCCAAGAAGGGACTAACTATGGCTACACCTTC.

The DNA of the CDR3 is TGTGCCAGCAGCCGTAAGGGGCGGGGACGGAACAGAAATGAGCAGTTCTTC. Protein: CASSRKGRGRNRNEQFF. The rearrangement uses TRBV11-1 and TRBJ2-1; maybe TRBD2 (6 bases). V gave up 5 bases and J gave up 7 bases, with 24 bases separating them. Germline values: CDR1 SGHAT, CDR2 FQDESV (reference sequence). This CDR3 is built from 17 residues. Drawing the rest from reference TRBV11-1 and TRBJ2-1, the complete variable domain is EAEVAQSPRYKITEKSQAVAFWCDPISGHATLYWYRQILGQGPELLVQFQDESVVDDSQLPKDRFSAERLKGVDSTLKIQPAELGDSAMYLCASSRKGRGRNRNEQFFGPGTRLTVL.

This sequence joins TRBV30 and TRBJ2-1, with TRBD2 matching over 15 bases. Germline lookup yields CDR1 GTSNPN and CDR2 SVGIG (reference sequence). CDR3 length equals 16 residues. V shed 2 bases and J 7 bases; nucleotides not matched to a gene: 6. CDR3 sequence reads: CAWSRGLAGGRNEQFF. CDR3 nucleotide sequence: TGTGCCTGGAGTAGAGGACTAGCGGGAGGGCGAAATGAGCAGTTCTTC. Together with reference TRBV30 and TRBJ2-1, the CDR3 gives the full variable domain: SQTIHQWPATLVQPVGSPLSLECTVEGTSNPNLYWYRQAAGRGLQLLFYSVGIGQISSEVPQNLSASRPQDRQFILSSKKLLLSDSGFYLCAWSRGLAGGRNEQFFGPGTRLTVL.

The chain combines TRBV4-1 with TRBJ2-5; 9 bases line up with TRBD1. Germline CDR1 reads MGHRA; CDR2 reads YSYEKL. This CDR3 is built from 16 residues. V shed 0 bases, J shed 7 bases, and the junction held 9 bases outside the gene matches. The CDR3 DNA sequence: TGCGCCAGCAGCCAAGATGAACAGGGGGCTGCGGGGACCCAGTACTTC. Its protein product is CASSQDEQGAAGTQYF.

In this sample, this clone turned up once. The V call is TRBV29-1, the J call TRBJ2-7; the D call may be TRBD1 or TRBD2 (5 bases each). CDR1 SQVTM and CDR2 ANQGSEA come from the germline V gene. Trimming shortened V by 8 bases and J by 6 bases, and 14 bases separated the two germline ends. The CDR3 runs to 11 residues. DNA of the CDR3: TGCAGCACCGGGGTAGGGGTCGAGCAGTACTTC. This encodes CSTGVGVEQYF.

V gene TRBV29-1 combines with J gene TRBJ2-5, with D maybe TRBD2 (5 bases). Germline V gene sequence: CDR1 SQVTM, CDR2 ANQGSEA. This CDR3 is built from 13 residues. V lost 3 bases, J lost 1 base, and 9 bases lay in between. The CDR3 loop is CSVDRGSQETQYF. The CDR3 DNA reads TGCAGCGTTGATCGGGGAAGCCAAGAGACCCAGTACTTC.

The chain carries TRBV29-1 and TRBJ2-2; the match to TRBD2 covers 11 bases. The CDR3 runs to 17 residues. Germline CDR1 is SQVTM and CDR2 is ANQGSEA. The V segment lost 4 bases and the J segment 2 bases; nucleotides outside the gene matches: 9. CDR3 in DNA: TGCAGCGTTGCCCTTATAGCGGGAGGGCCTAACACCGGGGAGCTGTTTTTT. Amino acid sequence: CSVALIAGGPNTGELFF.

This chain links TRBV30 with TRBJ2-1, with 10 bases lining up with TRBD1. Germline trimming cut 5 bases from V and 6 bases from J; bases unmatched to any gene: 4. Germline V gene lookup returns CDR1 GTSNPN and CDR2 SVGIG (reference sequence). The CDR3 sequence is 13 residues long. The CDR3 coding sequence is TGTGCCTGGGGGACAGGGGTGATCAATGAGCAGTTCTTC. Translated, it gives CAWGTGVINEQFF.

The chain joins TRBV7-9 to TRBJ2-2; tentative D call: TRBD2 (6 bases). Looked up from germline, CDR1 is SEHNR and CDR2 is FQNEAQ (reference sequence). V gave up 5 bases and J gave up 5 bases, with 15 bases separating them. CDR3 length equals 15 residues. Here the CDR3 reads CASSLDTGVTGELFF. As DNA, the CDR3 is TGTGCCAGCAGCCTGGACACGGGAGTTACCGGGGAGCTGTTTTTT.

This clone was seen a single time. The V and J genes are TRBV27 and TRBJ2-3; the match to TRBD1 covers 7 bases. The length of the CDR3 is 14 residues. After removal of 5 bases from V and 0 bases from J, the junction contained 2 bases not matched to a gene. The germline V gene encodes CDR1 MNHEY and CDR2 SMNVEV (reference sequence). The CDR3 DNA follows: TGTGCCAGCAGTATGGACAGGAGCACAGATACGCAGTATTTT. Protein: CASSMDRSTDTQYF.

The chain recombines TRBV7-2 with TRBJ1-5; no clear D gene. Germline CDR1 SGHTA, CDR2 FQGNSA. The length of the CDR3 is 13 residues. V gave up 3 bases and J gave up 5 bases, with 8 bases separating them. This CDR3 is CASSFGPHQPQHF. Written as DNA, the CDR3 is TGTGCCAGCAGCTTCGGTCCCCATCAGCCCCAGCATTTT.

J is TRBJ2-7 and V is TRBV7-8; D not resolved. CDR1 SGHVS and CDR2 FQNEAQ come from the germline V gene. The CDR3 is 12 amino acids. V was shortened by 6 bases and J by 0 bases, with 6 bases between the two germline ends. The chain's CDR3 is CASSTASYEQYF. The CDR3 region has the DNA TGTGCCAGCAGTACCGCCTCCTACGAGCAGTACTTC.

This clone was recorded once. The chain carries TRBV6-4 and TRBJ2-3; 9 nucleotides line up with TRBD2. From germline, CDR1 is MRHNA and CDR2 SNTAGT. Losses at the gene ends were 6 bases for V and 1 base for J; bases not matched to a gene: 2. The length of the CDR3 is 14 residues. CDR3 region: CASRRLAGTDTQYF. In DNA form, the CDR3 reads TGTGCCAGCAGGCGACTAGCGGGCACAGATACGCAGTATTTT.

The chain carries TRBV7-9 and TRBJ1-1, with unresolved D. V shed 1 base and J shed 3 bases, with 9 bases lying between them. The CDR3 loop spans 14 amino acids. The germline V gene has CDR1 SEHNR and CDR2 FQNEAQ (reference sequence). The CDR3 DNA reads TGTGCCAGCAGCTTAGTTGTTGGGTACACTGAAGCTTTCTTT. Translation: CASSLVVGYTEAFF.

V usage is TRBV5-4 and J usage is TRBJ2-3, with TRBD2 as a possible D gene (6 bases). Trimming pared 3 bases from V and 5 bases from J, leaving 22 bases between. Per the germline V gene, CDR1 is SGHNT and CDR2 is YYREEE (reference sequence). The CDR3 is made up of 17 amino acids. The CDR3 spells CASSWGTPATSGDTQYF. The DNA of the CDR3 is TGTGCCAGCAGCTGGGGGACTCCCGCCACCTCGGGAGATACGCAGTATTTT.

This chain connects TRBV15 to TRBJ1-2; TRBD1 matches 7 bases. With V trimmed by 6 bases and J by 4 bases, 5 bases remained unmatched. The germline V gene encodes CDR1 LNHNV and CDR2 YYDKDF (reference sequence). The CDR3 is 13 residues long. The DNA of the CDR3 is TGTGCCACCAGTTCGGACAGGATCTATGGCTACACCTTC. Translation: CATSSDRIYGYTF. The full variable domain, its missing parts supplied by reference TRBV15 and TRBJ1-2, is DAMVIQNPRYQVTQFGKPVTLSCSQTLNHNVMYWYQQKSSQAPKLLFHYYDKDFNNEADTPDNFQSRRPNTSFCFLDIRSPGLGDTAMYLCATSSDRIYGYTFGSGTRLTVV.

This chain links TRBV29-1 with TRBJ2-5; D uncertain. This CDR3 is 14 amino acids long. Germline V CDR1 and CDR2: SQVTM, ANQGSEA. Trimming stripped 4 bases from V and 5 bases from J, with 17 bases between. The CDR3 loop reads CSVASWAGTETQYF. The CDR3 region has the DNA TGCAGCGTTGCTTCGTGGGCAGGTACCGAGACCCAGTACTTC.

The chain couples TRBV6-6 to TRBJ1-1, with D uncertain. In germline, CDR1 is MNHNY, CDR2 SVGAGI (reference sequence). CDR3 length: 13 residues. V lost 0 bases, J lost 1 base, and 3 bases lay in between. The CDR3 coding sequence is TGTGCCAGCAGTTACTCTGAGAACACTGAAGCTTTCTTT. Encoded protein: CASSYSENTEAFF.

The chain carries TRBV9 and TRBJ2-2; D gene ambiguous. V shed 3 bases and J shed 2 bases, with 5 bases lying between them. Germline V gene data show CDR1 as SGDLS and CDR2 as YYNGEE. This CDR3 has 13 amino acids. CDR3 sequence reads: CASSESNTGELFF. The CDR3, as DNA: TGTGCCAGCAGCGAATCTAACACCGGGGAGCTGTTTTTT.

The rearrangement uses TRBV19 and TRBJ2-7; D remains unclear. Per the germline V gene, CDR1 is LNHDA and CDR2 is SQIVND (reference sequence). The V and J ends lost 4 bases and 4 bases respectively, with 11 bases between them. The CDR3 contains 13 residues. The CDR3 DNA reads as TGTGCCAGTAGTAGGGCAGCAGATTACGAGCAGTACTTC. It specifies CASSRAADYEQYF.

The CDR3 DNA sequence: TGTGCCAGCAGCTTAGACAGGGAGGTCAATGAGCAGTTCTTC. Encoded protein: CASSLDREVNEQFF. The chain links TRBV7-9 to TRBJ2-1; perhaps D is TRBD1 or TRBD2 (6 bases each). Germline V gives CDR1 SEHNR, CDR2 FQNEAQ (reference sequence). The CDR3 consists of 14 residues. Trimming removed 1 base from V and 6 bases from J, with 10 bases in between.

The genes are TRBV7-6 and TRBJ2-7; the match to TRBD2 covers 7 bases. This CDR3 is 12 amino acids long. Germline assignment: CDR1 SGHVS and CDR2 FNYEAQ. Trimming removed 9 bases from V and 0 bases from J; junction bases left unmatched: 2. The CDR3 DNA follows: TGTGCCAGAGAGCGGGGCTCCTACGAGCAGTACTTC. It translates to CARERGSYEQYF.

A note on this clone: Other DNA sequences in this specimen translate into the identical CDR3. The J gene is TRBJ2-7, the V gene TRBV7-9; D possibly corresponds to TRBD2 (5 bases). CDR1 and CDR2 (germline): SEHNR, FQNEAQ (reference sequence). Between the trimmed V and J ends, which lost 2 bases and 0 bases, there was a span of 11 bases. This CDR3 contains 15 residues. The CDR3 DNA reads TGTGCCAGCAGCTTAATTGCGGGTAGCTCCTACGAGCAGTACTTC. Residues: CASSLIAGSSYEQYF.

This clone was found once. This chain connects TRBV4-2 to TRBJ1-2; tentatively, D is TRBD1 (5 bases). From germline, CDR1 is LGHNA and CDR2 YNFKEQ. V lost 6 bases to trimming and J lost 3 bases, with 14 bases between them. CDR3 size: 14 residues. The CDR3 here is CASSLGLLDYGYTF. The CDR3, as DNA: TGTGCCAGCAGTTTGGGACTTCTCGACTATGGCTACACCTTC.

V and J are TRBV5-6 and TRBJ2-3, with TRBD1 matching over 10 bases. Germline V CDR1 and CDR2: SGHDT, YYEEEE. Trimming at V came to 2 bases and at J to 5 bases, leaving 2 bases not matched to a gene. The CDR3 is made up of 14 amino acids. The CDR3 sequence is CASSLGQGVDTQYF. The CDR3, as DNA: TGTGCCAGCAGCTTAGGACAGGGGGTAGATACGCAGTATTTT. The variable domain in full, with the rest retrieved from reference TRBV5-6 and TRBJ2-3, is DAGVTQSPTHLIKTRGQQVTLRCSPKSGHDTVSWYQQALGQGPQFIFQYYEEEERQRGNFPDRFSGHQFPNYSSELNVNALLLGDSALYLCASSLGQGVDTQYFGPGTRLTVL.